This T cell receptor (beta chain) was recorded in a study of T-cell reconstitution after alpha-beta-depleted transplantation in children. This clonotype was detected ten times or more. CDR3 size: 14 residues. Germline lookup yields CDR1 SGHTA and CDR2 FQGNSA. After removal of 6 bases from V and 5 bases from J, the junction contained 8 bases not matched to a gene. Construction of the TCRbeta library involved unique molecular identifiers. TCRdb ran MiXCR on the PCR reads and lists one entry per CDR3 protein. The repertoire holds about 230,000 distinct CDR3 sequences, with more than 10% as singletons. The input for sequencing was PBMCs from the stem cell graft donor, taken from the stem cell graft. V is TRBV7-2 and J is TRBJ1-2; 8 bases are shared with TRBD1. This clonotype was obtained from a human donor who donated a stem cell graft to a child with acute lymphoblastic leukemia. Here the CDR3 DNA reads TGTGCCAGCAGGTCGGGGCAGGGGGCGTATGGCTACACCTTC. Encoded protein: CASRSGQGAYGYTF.